These 23 T cell receptor beta chains were sequenced from one sample in a study of T cells after yellow fever vaccination. Via MiXCR, TCRdb re-called the 5' RACE reads, giving one row per CDR3 protein. The sample holds about 75,000 distinct CDR3 sequences; more than 5.5% are singletons and the top ten take around 30%. The specimen was CD8+ T cells sorted from PBMCs, collected around 10 days after the first yellow fever vaccination. These TCRs come from a young man who received the YFV17D yellow fever vaccine.

This clonotype has ten or more counts. The chain recombines TRBV12-3 or TRBV12-4 with TRBJ2-7, with a tentative D call TRBD2 (6 bases). The CDR3 runs 14 residues. Between the trimmed V and J ends, which lost 5 bases and 5 bases, there was a span of 16 bases. DNA of the CDR3: TGTGCCAGCAGTCTGGGGGGAGGACCCCACGAGCAGTACGTC. Translating gives CASSLGGGPHEQYV.

This sequence joins TRBV27 and TRBJ1-2; D perhaps matches TRBD1 (5 bases). Germline lookup yields CDR1 MNHEY and CDR2 SMNVEV (reference sequence). CDR3 size: 13 residues. Trimming left V 2 bases short and J 3 bases short, with 7 bases between. CDR3 nucleotide sequence: TGTGCCAGCAGTTTACGGGGGGACTATGGCTACACCTTC. Encoded protein: CASSLRGDYGYTF.

This chain uses TRBV19 with TRBJ2-7; the D is unclear. The CDR3 extends over 13 amino acids. Looked up from germline, CDR1 is LNHDA and CDR2 is SQIVND (reference sequence). V was cut by 10 bases and J by 3 bases, with 16 bases left in between. CDR3 nucleotides: TGTGCCACCCAAGACACCAACGGCTACGAGCAGTACTTC. As protein: CATQDTNGYEQYF.

This clonotype was found many times. The chain recombines TRBV7-3 with TRBJ2-1; TRBD2 is a possible D gene (6 bases). Deletions cut 2 bases from V and 0 bases from J, with 14 bases between. The CDR3 totals 17 residues. CDR1 is SGHTA, CDR2 FQGTGA, per germline. In nucleotides, the CDR3 is TGTGCCAGCAGCTTAGGTCCTAGCGAAAGCTCCTACAATGAGCAGTTCTTC. It codes for CASSLGPSESSYNEQFF. Complete variable domain (other parts from reference TRBV7-3 and TRBJ2-1): GAGVSQTPSNKVTEKGKYVELRCDPISGHTALYWYRQSLGQGPEFLIYFQGTGAADDSGLPNDRFFAVRPEGSVSTLKIQRTERGDSAVYLCASSLGPSESSYNEQFFGPGTRLTVL.

This clonotype was counted at least ten times. The V gene is TRBV4-1, the J gene TRBJ1-5; D possibly corresponds to TRBD1 (6 bases). The CDR3 totals 15 residues. In germline, CDR1 is MGHRA, CDR2 YSYEKL. Deletions cut 0 bases from V and 7 bases from J, with 13 bases between. Written as DNA, the CDR3 is TGCGCCAGCAGCCAAGACTCCACAGGGAGGCAGCCCCAGCATTTT. This sequence encodes CASSQDSTGRQPQHF.

This clonotype was observed a handful of times. This chain connects TRBV28 to TRBJ2-7, with a tentative D call TRBD2 (7 bases). Trimming removed 5 bases from V and 2 bases from J, with 10 bases in between. The CDR3 loop spans 13 amino acids. The germline V gene has CDR1 MDHEN and CDR2 SYDVKM. Here the CDR3 reads CASSRGAAYEQYV. DNA of the CDR3: TGTGCCAGCAGTCGGGGGGCAGCCTACGAGCAGTACGTC.

This clonotype was counted ten times or more. This chain joins TRBV2 and TRBJ1-1; D ambiguous. CDR3 length: 15 amino acids. Trimming left V 1 base short and J 7 bases short, with 16 bases between. Germline values: CDR1 SNHLY, CDR2 FYNNEI. The CDR3 sequence: CASSEGFTANYEAFF. The CDR3 DNA reads as TGTGCCAGCAGTGAAGGGTTCACAGCGAACTATGAAGCTTTCTTT. The full variable domain, its missing parts supplied by reference TRBV2 and TRBJ1-1, is EPEVTQTPSHQVTQMGQEVILRCVPISNHLYFYWYRQILGQKVEFLVSFYNNEISEKSEIFDDQFSVERPDGSNFTLKIRSTKLEDSAMYFCASSEGFTANYEAFFGQGTRLTVV.

This clonotype was recorded many times. The chain carries TRBV4-2 and TRBJ2-7, with D maybe TRBD2 (7 bases). With 0 bases removed from V and 2 bases from J, the gap between germline ends came to 14 bases. Germline CDR1 and CDR2: LGHNA and YNFKEQ. The CDR3 spans 16 residues. CDR3 in amino acids: CASSQEGLGGPYEQYF. DNA for the CDR3: TGTGCCAGCAGCCAAGAAGGTCTGGGGGGGCCCTACGAGCAGTACTTC.

The sample holds a few counts of this clonotype. V is TRBV30 and J is TRBJ2-3, with TRBD2 identical over 8 bases. The V segment lost 3 bases and the J segment 5 bases; nucleotides outside the gene matches: 7. The CDR3 loop spans 14 amino acids. Germline-derived CDR1 and CDR2 are GTSNPN and SVGIG (reference sequence). This CDR3 is CAWSPGLVIDTQYF. DNA of the CDR3: TGTGCCTGGAGCCCGGGACTAGTAATAGATACGCAGTATTTT. Full variable domain (remainder filled in from reference TRBV30 and TRBJ2-3): SQTIHQWPATLVQPVGSPLSLECTVEGTSNPNLYWYRQAAGRGLQLLFYSVGIGQISSEVPQNLSASRPQDRQFILSSKKLLLSDSGFYLCAWSPGLVIDTQYFGPGTRLTVL.

This clonotype was seen repeatedly, ten times or more. The chain employs TRBV7-6 and TRBJ1-4, with D unclear. The CDR3 has 12 residues. The germline V gene encodes CDR1 SGHVS and CDR2 FNYEAQ. The V end was cut by 6 bases, the J end by 8 bases, with 10 bases between. The CDR3 sequence is CASRQKDEKLFF. DNA of the CDR3: TGTGCCAGCAGGCAGAAAGACGAAAAACTGTTTTTT.

Many counts were recorded for this clonotype. This chain joins TRBV7-8 and TRBJ2-2; D gene uncertain. The V and J ends lost 5 bases and 3 bases respectively, with 10 bases between them. The length of the CDR3 is 14 residues. Germline CDR1 reads SGHVS; CDR2 reads FQNEAQ. The CDR3 DNA follows: TGTGCCAGCAGCCGTATGGCCTACACCGGGGAGCTGTTTTTT. It encodes CASSRMAYTGELFF. The complete variable domain, with remaining parts taken from reference TRBV7-8 and TRBJ2-2, reads GAGVSQSPRYKVAKRGQDVALRCDPISGHVSLFWYQQALGQGPEFLTYFQNEAQLDKSGLPSDRFFAERPEGSVSTLKIQRTQQEDSAVYLCASSRMAYTGELFFGEGSRLTVL.

This clonotype was counted a few times. V gene TRBV27 combines with J gene TRBJ1-1, with D maybe TRBD1 (6 bases). The CDR3 runs 13 residues. CDR1 MNHEY and CDR2 SMNVEV come from the germline V gene (reference sequence). The CDR3 DNA reads as TGTGAGGGGAGGGGGGAACAGAACACTGAAGCTTTCTTT. Translation: CEGRGEQNTEAFF.

This clonotype has ten or more counts. The CDR3 here is CASSPTSGGTYEQYV. The CDR3, as DNA: TGTGCCAGCAGTCCGACTAGCGGGGGGACCTACGAGCAGTACGTC. V gene TRBV27 combines with J gene TRBJ2-7, with 13 bases fitting TRBD2. Germline CDR1 and CDR2: MNHEY and SMNVEV (reference sequence). This CDR3 spans 15 amino acids. With V trimmed by 5 bases and J by 2 bases, 3 bases remained unmatched.

This clonotype was seen at least ten times. The J gene is TRBJ2-7, the V gene TRBV7-9; 9 bases line up with TRBD1. Looked up from germline, CDR1 is SEHNR and CDR2 is FQNEAQ (reference sequence). This CDR3 is 12 amino acids long. V lost 6 bases, J lost 10 bases, and 7 bases stayed unmatched. CDR3 nucleotides: TGTGCCAGCAGTCCCACAGGGGGCGAACAGTACGTC. Encoded protein: CASSPTGGEQYV.

At least ten counts were recorded for this clonotype. The chain recombines TRBV13 with TRBJ1-1; D not certain. The V end was cut by 2 bases, the J end by 1 base, with 8 bases between. Germline V CDR1 and CDR2: PRHDT, FYEKMQ (reference sequence). This CDR3 contains 14 residues. In DNA, the CDR3 is TGTGCCAGCAGCTTACTCCCAGGGAACACTGAAGCTTTCTTT. It translates to CASSLLPGNTEAFF.

Remarks on this clonotype: With a much larger clone just one base away, this may be a read error. This chain joins TRBV20-1 and TRBJ2-7; no firm D call. This CDR3 spans 11 amino acids. Germline V gene data show CDR1 as DFQATT and CDR2 as SNEGSKA (reference sequence). V was cut by 7 bases and J by 2 bases, with 9 bases left in between. The CDR3 nucleotides read TGCAGTGGTATGAATGCCTACGAGCAGTACGTC. It encodes CSGMNAYEQYV.

This clonotype came up a few times. The V and J genes are TRBV11-2 and TRBJ2-1, with 9 bases fitting TRBD2. This CDR3 spans 18 amino acids. Losses at the gene ends were 5 bases for V and 7 bases for J; bases not matched to a gene: 18. The germline V gene encodes CDR1 SGHAT and CDR2 FQNNGV. This CDR3 is CASSRKHRTAGGWNEQFF. DNA of the CDR3: TGTGCCAGCAGCCGAAAGCACCGCACGGCGGGGGGGTGGAATGAGCAGTTCTTC.

This clonotype was seen ten or more times. This rearrangement joins TRBV5-1 to TRBJ1-4; D call uncertain. The germline V gene encodes CDR1 SGHRS and CDR2 YFSETQ. This CDR3 spans 14 amino acids. Trimming took off 1 base at V and 4 bases at J, with 8 bases between the two ends. CDR3 loop: CASSLWSNNEKLFF. CDR3 bases: TGCGCCAGCAGCTTGTGGTCAAATAATGAAAAACTGTTTTTT.

Here the CDR3 reads CSVVTVNEKLFF. The CDR3 coding sequence is TGCAGCGTTGTAACAGTAAATGAAAAACTGTTTTTT. V usage is TRBV29-1 and J usage is TRBJ1-4, with no clear D. The germline gives CDR1 SQVTM, CDR2 ANQGSEA. Trimming removed 4 bases from V and 5 bases from J, with 8 bases in between. The CDR3 extends over 12 amino acids.

V gene TRBV23-1 combines with J gene TRBJ2-7, with D possibly being TRBD2 (6 bases). TRBV23-1 is given ORF status, its function remaining uncertain. This CDR3 is built from 10 residues. The germline V and J ends were trimmed by 8 bases and 6 bases, with 8 bases remaining between them. The CDR3 region is CASAGGEQYF. The CDR3, as DNA: TGCGCCAGCGCCGGGGGCGAGCAGTACTTC.

This chain connects TRBV4-3 to TRBJ2-7; 8 nucleotides match TRBD1. In germline, CDR1 is LGHNA, CDR2 YSLEER. Trimming took 4 bases from V and 2 from J; bases not matched to a gene: 4. The CDR3 length is 14 residues. The CDR3 reads CASSLDRGPYEQYF. CDR3 coding DNA: TGCGCCAGCAGCCTCGACAGGGGACCCTACGAGCAGTACTTC.

This clonotype was counted at least ten times. V is TRBV28 and J is TRBJ2-3; D is ambiguous. The CDR3 length is 17 residues. The ends were cut back, 3 bases at V and 4 bases at J, with 20 bases in the middle. The germline V gene encodes CDR1 MDHEN and CDR2 SYDVKM. The DNA for the CDR3 is TGTGCCAGCAGTTTGATCTGGGCCCCGGCCACGGCAGATACGCAGTATTTT. As protein: CASSLIWAPATADTQYF.

This clonotype was detected only a few times. The chain employs TRBV14 and TRBJ2-1; TRBD2 agrees at 9 bases. CDR1 is SGHDN, CDR2 FVKESK, per germline. The CDR3 sequence is 14 residues long. Trimming took 1 base from V and 6 from J; bases not matched to a gene: 1. The CDR3 loop is CASSQVTSGNEQFF. The CDR3 DNA reads TGTGCCAGCAGCCAAGTGACTAGCGGCAATGAGCAGTTCTTC.